What follows are 29 T cell receptor beta chains derived from one specimen sequenced in a study of cytomegalovirus exposure and HLA in healthy donors. The data were produced by immunoSEQ multiplex PCR, yet TCRdb's version contains in-frame clones alone and is incomplete. Of tens of thousands of clones listed, approximately 89% are singletons. The sequencing sample was made of PBMCs. The receptor set was obtained from a woman aged 18-35 years in good health and CMV-seropositive.

The chain combines TRBV5-1 with TRBJ1-4; 9 nucleotides align to TRBD1. The CDR3 extends over 15 amino acids. V gave up 5 bases and J gave up 7 bases; unmatched junction bases: 9. The germline V gene encodes CDR1 SGHRS and CDR2 YFSETQ. This CDR3 reads CASSRTGELFEKLFF. The CDR3, as DNA: TGCGCCAGCAGTCGGACAGGGGAGCTCTTTGAAAAACTGTTTTTT.

This chain connects TRBV2 to TRBJ2-5, with TRBD2 matching 7 bases. CDR1 is SNHLY, CDR2 FYNNEI, per germline. J gave up 5 bases and V 6 bases, and 9 bases lay outside the gene matches. The CDR3 extends over 14 amino acids. The CDR3 DNA reads TGTGCCAGCAGCCTGACTAGCCCCCGCGAGACCCAGTACTTC. The encoded protein is CASSLTSPRETQYF.

This clone was detected a few times. This rearrangement joins TRBV5-4 to TRBJ1-2; 9 positions match TRBD1. The CDR3 extends over 14 amino acids. CDR1 is SGHNT and CDR2 is YYREEE in the germline V gene (reference sequence). Trimming at V came to 4 bases and at J to 2 bases, leaving 3 bases not matched to a gene. CDR3 nucleotide sequence: TGTGCCAGCAGCGGGACAGGGAAAAACTATGGCTACACCTTC. Protein product: CASSGTGKNYGYTF.

The chain uses TRBV9 and TRBJ1-3; D is possibly TRBD1 (6 bases). Germline values: CDR1 SGDLS, CDR2 YYNGEE. Trimming removed 1 base from V and 7 bases from J, with 15 bases in between. The CDR3 sequence is 15 residues long. The CDR3 DNA reads TGTGCCAGCAGCGTAAGGATGGACAGTCCGAACACCATATATTTT. Protein sequence: CASSVRMDSPNTIYF.

This CDR3 reads CASSLDRVGGSAFF. DNA of the CDR3: TGCGCCAGCAGCTTGGATCGGGTCGGGGGGTCAGCTTTCTTT. This sequence joins TRBV5-1 and TRBJ1-1; D perhaps matches TRBD1 (5 bases). The CDR3 has 14 amino acids. V dropped 0 bases and J dropped 10 bases, with 16 bases sitting between them. Germline V gives CDR1 SGHRS, CDR2 YFSETQ. The complete variable domain, with remaining parts taken from reference TRBV5-1 and TRBJ1-1, reads KAGVTQTPRYLIKTRGQQVTLSCSPISGHRSVSWYQQTPGQGLQFLFEYFSETQRNKGNFPGRFSGRQFSNSRSEMNVSTLELGDSALYLCASSLDRVGGSAFFGQGTRLTVV.

J is TRBJ1-2 and V is TRBV4-3; maybe TRBD1 (5 bases). Per germline, CDR1 LGHNA and CDR2 YSLEER. The CDR3 length is 15 residues. V gave up 4 bases and J gave up 1 base, with 13 bases separating them. DNA for the CDR3: TGCGCCAGCAGCCCAGACAGCGGCCATAACTATGGCTACACCTTC. The encoded protein is CASSPDSGHNYGYTF.

The chain couples TRBV4-1 to TRBJ2-7, with 9 bases identical to TRBD1. The CDR3 is made up of 14 amino acids. With 4 bases clipped from V and 3 bases from J, the junction kept 4 bases outside the gene matches. Germline V gene sequence: CDR1 MGHRA, CDR2 YSYEKL. CDR3 DNA sequence: TGCGCCAGCAGCCCGGGACAGGGAAGCTACGAGCAGTACTTC. Its translation: CASSPGQGSYEQYF.

This chain connects TRBV30 to TRBJ1-1; D perhaps matches TRBD1 (5 bases). There are 16 residues in the CDR3. The ends were cut back, 3 bases at V and 0 bases at J, with 17 bases in the middle. Germline CDR1 is GTSNPN and CDR2 is SVGIG (reference sequence). CDR3: CAWSPFGGRVNTEAFF. The CDR3 DNA reads as TGTGCCTGGAGCCCCTTCGGGGGAAGAGTGAACACTGAAGCTTTCTTT.

V and J are TRBV4-2 and TRBJ2-7; no firm D call. Trimming pared 1 base from V and 2 bases from J, leaving 6 bases between. Germline V CDR1 and CDR2: LGHNA, YNFKEQ. The CDR3 is made up of 13 amino acids. CDR3 in DNA: TGTGCCAGCAGCCAAGGCGGTACCTACGAGCAGTACTTC. Protein: CASSQGGTYEQYF.

V and J are TRBV9 and TRBJ1-1, with 7 bases that match TRBD1. CDR3 length: 13 amino acids. V gave up 5 bases and J gave up 5 bases; unmatched junction bases: 6. Per germline, CDR1 SGDLS and CDR2 YYNGEE. As DNA, the CDR3 is TGTGCCAGCAGTCGTGACAGGGAGACTGAAGCTTTCTTT. This codes for CASSRDRETEAFF. Variable domain in full (rest from reference TRBV9 and TRBJ1-1): DSGVTQTPKHLITATGQRVTLRCSPRSGDLSVYWYQQSLDQGLQFLIQYYNGEERAKGNILERFSAQQFPDLHSELNLSSLELGDSALYFCASSRDRETEAFFGQGTRLTVV.

This chain joins TRBV28 and TRBJ2-5; TRBD2 aligns across 10 bases. The germline gives CDR1 MDHEN, CDR2 SYDVKM. V trimming: 7 bases; J trimming: 5 bases; junction bases outside the gene matches: 16. The CDR3 extends over 17 amino acids. CDR3 DNA: TGTGCCAGCACCCGAGTGAGAGCGGGGGGGCCGGGGGAGACCCAGTACTTC. Translating it yields CASTRVRAGGPGETQYF.

This chain links TRBV5-6 with TRBJ2-1; D is unresolved. This CDR3 has 12 amino acids. Germline V gives CDR1 SGHDT, CDR2 YYEEEE. Trimming cost V 2 bases and J 4 bases, with 4 bases left between them. The DNA of the CDR3 is TGTGCCAGCAGCTTCAGATACAATGAGCAGTTCTTC. The encoded protein is CASSFRYNEQFF.

This clone appeared once. The rearrangement uses TRBV9 and TRBJ1-5; D is unclear. This CDR3 region has 15 residues. V gave up 0 bases and J gave up 1 base, with 8 bases separating them. Germline loops: CDR1 SGDLS, CDR2 YYNGEE. Written as DNA, the CDR3 is TGTGCCAGCAGCGTAGACGGGAACAGCAATCAGCCCCAGCATTTT. As protein: CASSVDGNSNQPQHF.

This clone was counted once. This chain uses TRBV19 with TRBJ2-1; D gene uncertain. The V and J ends lost 5 bases and 3 bases respectively, with 20 bases between them. Germline V gene lookup returns CDR1 LNHDA and CDR2 SQIVND (reference sequence). The CDR3 spans 17 residues. CDR3 protein: CASSPLAHNTLYNEQFF. Here the CDR3 DNA reads TGTGCCAGTAGTCCCCTCGCACACAATACCCTCTACAATGAGCAGTTCTTC.

The V gene is TRBV7-9, the J gene TRBJ1-6; 7 bases align to TRBD1. Per the germline V gene, CDR1 is SEHNR and CDR2 is FQNEAQ (reference sequence). V dropped 1 base and J dropped 0; count of bases not matched to a gene: 9. CDR3 length equals 19 residues. CDR3 protein: CASSLVAGTESSYNSPLHF. In DNA form, the CDR3 reads TGTGCCAGCAGCTTAGTAGCCGGGACAGAAAGCTCCTATAATTCACCCCTCCACTTT.

This clone has a single count. The rearrangement links TRBV5-1 to TRBJ2-2; D gene uncertain. The CDR3 is 15 amino acids. The germline V gene encodes CDR1 SGHRS and CDR2 YFSETQ. V was pared by 1 base and J by 4 bases, with 11 bases between. The DNA of the CDR3 is TGCGCCAGCAGCTTGTTGCAGCGCCGCACCGGGGAGCTGTTTTTT. It specifies CASSLLQRRTGELFF.

This clone appeared once. V and J are TRBV7-9 and TRBJ2-7, with D uncertain. Germline V gives CDR1 SEHNR, CDR2 FQNEAQ (reference sequence). This CDR3 has 11 residues. V lost 0 bases and J 9 bases, leaving 6 bases between the germline ends. The CDR3 region has the DNA TGTGCCAGCAGCTTAGCATCGGGGCAGTACTTC. This codes for CASSLASGQYF.

The chain is built from TRBV28 and TRBJ1-6; D is unclear. The V gene's germline CDR1 is MDHEN and CDR2 SYDVKM. Deletions cut 2 bases from V and 0 bases from J, with 8 bases between. The CDR3 totals 16 residues. The CDR3 sequence: CASSLPESSYNSPLHF. Written as DNA, the CDR3 is TGTGCCAGCAGTTTACCTGAGAGCTCCTATAATTCACCCCTCCACTTT.

This sequence joins TRBV6-1 and TRBJ2-5, with TRBD2 matching 7 bases. V lost 11 bases, J lost 0 bases, and 9 bases stayed unmatched. This CDR3 comprises 14 residues. Per germline, CDR1 MNHNS and CDR2 SASEGT. The CDR3 protein is CASLRAGDQETQYF. DNA for the CDR3: TGTGCCTCGTTACGGGCGGGGGACCAAGAGACCCAGTACTTC.

The rearrangement joins TRBV28 to TRBJ1-4, with D maybe TRBD1 (6 bases). V was shortened by 3 bases and J by 3 bases, with 11 bases between the two germline ends. This CDR3 comprises 15 residues. Looked up from germline, CDR1 is MDHEN and CDR2 is SYDVKM. CDR3 sequence reads: CASSFPTGANEKLFF. CDR3 DNA: TGTGCCAGCAGTTTTCCGACAGGCGCTAATGAAAAACTGTTTTTT. Combining the CDR3 with reference TRBV28 and TRBJ1-4 gives the whole variable domain DVKVTQSSRYLVKRTGEKVFLECVQDMDHENMFWYRQDPGLGLRLIYFSYDVKMKEKGDIPEGYSVSREKKERFSLILESASTNQTSMYLCASSFPTGANEKLFFGSGTQLSVL.

This sequence joins TRBV7-3 and TRBJ2-7; perhaps TRBD1 as D (6 bases). With 2 bases removed from V and 2 bases from J, the gap between germline ends came to 16 bases. The CDR3 spans 16 residues. Germline CDR1 SGHTA, CDR2 FQGTGA. CDR3: CASSLVGGQGTYEQYF. The CDR3 region has the DNA TGTGCCAGCAGCTTAGTGGGCGGGCAGGGGACCTACGAGCAGTACTTC.

The chain joins TRBV7-6 to TRBJ2-5; D call uncertain. Deletions cut 3 bases from V and 5 bases from J, with 7 bases between. Germline CDR1 reads SGHVS; CDR2 reads FNYEAQ. The CDR3 contains 12 residues. Here the CDR3 reads CASSFGEETQYF. CDR3 nucleotides: TGTGCCAGCAGCTTTGGAGAGGAGACCCAGTACTTC.

V is TRBV30 and J is TRBJ2-1; 8 nucleotides agree with TRBD2. V lost 3 bases to trimming and J lost 5 bases; unmatched junction nucleotides: 15. This CDR3 is 17 amino acids long. The V gene's germline CDR1 is GTSNPN and CDR2 SVGIG (reference sequence). Written as DNA, the CDR3 is TGTGCCTGGAGCCCCTGGCTAAGTAGCGGGGTACACAATGAGCAGTTCTTC. Encoded protein: CAWSPWLSSGVHNEQFF. Filled out from reference TRBV30 and TRBJ2-1, the complete variable domain reads SQTIHQWPATLVQPVGSPLSLECTVEGTSNPNLYWYRQAAGRGLQLLFYSVGIGQISSEVPQNLSASRPQDRQFILSSKKLLLSDSGFYLCAWSPWLSSGVHNEQFFGPGTRLTVL.

This clone has only one observation. This chain joins TRBV5-1 and TRBJ2-7; possible D gene TRBD2, 5 bases. V was clipped by 0 bases and J by 1 base, with 11 bases between them. Looked up from germline, CDR1 is SGHRS and CDR2 is YFSETQ. The CDR3 is made up of 15 amino acids. The DNA of the CDR3 is TGCGCCAGCAGCTTGGAATACCGACTATCCTACGAGCAGTACTTC. Translating gives CASSLEYRLSYEQYF.

V gene TRBV7-9 combines with J gene TRBJ2-5; possibly TRBD2 for D (6 bases). V was trimmed by 7 bases and J by 0 bases, leaving 15 bases between them. The length of the CDR3 is 15 residues. Germline-derived CDR1 and CDR2 are SEHNR and FQNEAQ (reference sequence). The CDR3 DNA follows: TGTGCCAGCACCGAAGCGGGCAGCAACCAAGAGACCCAGTACTTC. This gives the protein CASTEAGSNQETQYF.

This chain links TRBV6-1 with TRBJ1-6; a weak D match, TRBD1 (5 bases). Trimming removed 4 bases from V and 10 bases from J, with 17 bases in between. CDR1 is MNHNS, CDR2 SASEGT, per germline. This CDR3 region has 15 residues. In DNA form, the CDR3 reads TGTGCCAGCAGTGCGGATGCAGGGAAGGGATCACCCCTCCACTTT. Its translation is CASSADAGKGSPLHF.

The rearrangement uses TRBV28 and TRBJ1-6; 8 bases fit TRBD1. The V gene end was trimmed by 1 base and the J gene end by 7 bases; junction bases not matched to a gene: 3. There are 15 residues in the CDR3. Germline V gene data show CDR1 as MDHEN and CDR2 as SYDVKM. The CDR3 nucleotides are TGTGCCAGCAGTTTATCAGGGGGCGTCAATTCACCCCTCCACTTT. Protein product: CASSLSGGVNSPLHF.

The genes are TRBV4-3 and TRBJ1-3; D might be TRBD1 (5 bases). The ends were cut back, 1 base at V and 2 bases at J, with 12 bases in the middle. The CDR3 spans 16 residues. Per the germline V gene, CDR1 is LGHNA and CDR2 is YSLEER. The CDR3 sequence: CASSQGKPGAGNTIYF. The CDR3, as DNA: TGCGCCAGCAGCCAAGGAAAACCGGGGGCTGGAAACACCATATATTTT.

In this sample, this clone turned up once. V is TRBV18 and J is TRBJ1-3; 9 bases are a match to TRBD1. The CDR3 extends over 16 amino acids. Germline V lookup: CDR1 KGHSH, CDR2 LQKENI. V lost 4 bases, J lost 4 bases, and 8 bases stayed unmatched. Here the CDR3 reads CASSRDSGTGGNTIYF. The CDR3 DNA follows: TGTGCCAGCTCACGAGACTCCGGGACAGGGGGAAACACCATATATTTT.